A selection of T cell receptor beta chains follows, all from one sample in a study of cytomegalovirus exposure and HLA in healthy donors. This table comes from immunoSEQ multiplex PCR, and its TCRdb copy is limited to in-frame clones, with some not included. The sample lists some 200,000 clones; around 80% were seen once. The sequenced material came from PBMCs. These receptors originate from a man aged 35-49 years in good health and CMV-seropositive. Both conserved end residues are part of each CDR3. A D gene is named only where the DNA matches it firmly. Rows may omit the clone size; those that give it use once, few, many or a size class.

TRBJ1-2,TRBV14,few,NA,CASSRDSSYGYTF,TGTGCCAGCAGTCGCGACAGTTCCTATGGCTACACCTTC
TRBJ2-2,TRBV6-1,NA,TRBD1,CATIGTVNTGELFF,TGTGCCACCATAGGGACAGTGAACACCGGGGAGCTGTTTTTT
TRBJ2-3,TRBV7-6,NA,TRBD2,CASSLASRSGGAPGNTDTQYF,TGTGCCAGCAGCTTAGCCTCCAGGAGCGGGGGGGCCCCCGGTAACACAGATACGCAGTATTTT
TRBJ2-7,TRBV9,NA,NA,CASSVGPAYEQYF,TGTGCCAGCAGCGTAGGTCCCGCCTACGAGCAGTACTTC
TRBJ2-7,TRBV29-1,NA,TRBD1,CSVTGGRGYEQYF,TGCAGCGTCACAGGGGGCAGAGGGTACGAGCAGTACTTC
TRBJ1-6,TRBV4-3,few,NA,CASSQDNSNNSPLHF,TGCGCCAGCAGCCAAGATAACAGTAATAATTCACCCCTCCACTTT
TRBJ2-6,TRBV28,NA,TRBD1,CASSPNGAGQGSRSGANVLTF,TGTGCCAGCAGCCCAAACGGCGCCGGACAGGGGTCACGCTCTGGGGCCAACGTCCTGACTTTC
TRBJ1-4,TRBV18,few,NA,CASSSLGAKVEKLFF,TGTGCCAGCTCATCTCTAGGAGCCAAGGTTGAAAAACTGTTTTTT
TRBJ2-2,TRBV10-2,NA,TRBD1,CASRIGQVGTGELFF,TGCGCCAGCAGGATTGGACAGGTTGGAACCGGGGAGCTGTTTTTT
TRBJ2-7,TRBV6-4,NA,NA,CASSILPGSSYEQYF,TGTGCCAGCAGTATCCTCCCGGGGTCCTCCTACGAGCAGTACTTC
TRBJ1-2,TRBV30,NA,NA,CAWRADSGYGYTF,TGTGCCTGGAGGGCAGACAGTGGCTATGGCTACACCTTC
TRBJ1-3,TRBV19,NA,TRBD1,CASSAWTGDLSGNTIYF,TGTGCCAGTAGTGCCTGGACAGGGGACCTCTCTGGAAACACCATATATTTT
TRBJ2-1,TRBV7-3,NA,NA,CASSLTSGIGYNEQFF,TGTGCCAGCAGCTTAACCTCGGGGATTGGGTACAATGAGCAGTTCTTC
TRBJ2-2,TRBV30,NA,TRBD2,CAWSVRPGLANTGELFF,TGTGCCTGGAGTGTTCGACCGGGACTAGCGAACACCGGGGAGCTGTTTTTT
TRBJ2-1,TRBV19,NA,TRBD2,CASSIKTSGDNEQFF,TGTGCCAGTAGTATTAAGACTAGCGGGGACAATGAGCAGTTCTTC
TRBJ2-7,TRBV27,NA,NA,CASSPPSSSYEQYF,TGTGCCAGCAGTCCCCCGTCCAGCTCCTACGAGCAGTACTTC
TRBJ2-7,TRBV29-1,once,TRBD1,CSVATGGSYEQYF,TGCAGCGTTGCGACAGGGGGCAGCTACGAGCAGTACTTC
TRBJ2-5,TRBV19,few,NA,CASSISAGSIGETQYF,TGTGCCAGTAGTATATCGGCGGGGTCGATTGGAGAGACCCAGTACTTC
TRBJ2-1,TRBV7-9,NA,NA,CASSPPGGSNEQFF,TGTGCCAGCAGCCCCCCAGGGGGGTCTAATGAGCAGTTCTTC
TRBJ1-5,TRBV9,NA,NA,CASSVDPGQFNQPQHF,TGTGCCAGCAGCGTAGATCCCGGACAGTTCAATCAGCCCCAGCATTTT
TRBJ2-1,TRBV7-6,NA,NA,CASSLAPRPGYNEQFF,TGTGCCAGCAGCTTAGCCCCGCGCCCGGGATACAATGAGCAGTTCTTC
TRBJ2-1,TRBV27,NA,TRBD2,CASNPGLRGNEQFF,TGTGCCAGCAACCCGGGACTAAGGGGCAATGAGCAGTTCTTC
TRBJ2-7,TRBV29-1,NA,NA,CSAYRESPYEQYF,TGCAGCGCATACAGGGAGAGCCCCTACGAGCAGTACTTC
TRBJ2-7,TRBV7-7,NA,NA,CASSFEGAHEQYF,TGTGCTAGCAGCTTTGAAGGGGCCCACGAGCAGTACTTC
TRBJ2-7,TRBV6-1,NA,TRBD1,CASSRQGPYEQYF,TGTGCCAGCAGTAGACAGGGCCCCTACGAGCAGTACTTC
TRBJ1-3,TRBV19,NA,TRBD1,CASSIEDRAGNTIYF,TGTGCCAGTAGTATCGAAGACAGGGCCGGAAACACCATATATTTT
TRBJ2-7,TRBV10-2,once,NA,CASSESLYEQYF,TGCGCCAGCAGTGAGTCCCTGTACGAGCAGTACTTC
TRBJ1-1,TRBV19,NA,NA,CASSTRIEETKPFF,TGTGCCAGTAGTACCCGCATTGAGGAGACTAAACCTTTCTTT
TRBJ2-3,TRBV11-1,NA,NA,CASSQARTDTQYF,TGTGCCAGCAGCCAAGCTAGGACAGATACGCAGTATTTT